This TCR beta chain was identified during a study of blood T cell repertoires in COVID-19 (dated by TCRdb to about 2020). Looking at the study overall: The collaborator samples originated in the United States, Italy and Spain and spanned the acute and convalescent phases of COVID-19. The samples were drawn from the first 160 participants of the ongoing ImmuneRACE study and from more than 1,000 subjects provided by 6 global collaborators. Where HLA class I and class II types were available, the types were taken from metadata supplied by the sample provider, not from assay-based typing. The sample metadata nearly always contained a de-identified subject ID, COVID-19 status, age in years and sex. The repertoires were released in a freely available public database intended as a resource for research on the immune response to SARS-CoV-2. The dataset comprised deeply sampled blood TCRbeta repertoires from subjects exposed to, actively infected with, or recovered from COVID-19. The material from the prospective study consisted of cDNA or gDNA derived from T cells, B-cell-depleted T cells, or PBMCs.

The germline V gene (reference sequence) specifies MNHEY as CDR1 and SMNVEV as CDR2. The CDR3, from cysteine to phenylalanine, totals 16 residues. Just the 48-base CDR3 DNA is kept, in frame starting at base 1. V loses 6 bases, J loses 9 bases, and the germline ends lie 21 bases apart. Concerning this clone itself: Its target antigen remains unknown. Base qualities are not at hand, and no much larger clone is one base apart.

TCRbeta CDR3 regions were amplified from genomic DNA by means of the immunoSEQ Assay, a bias-controlled multiplex PCR. For the original study's pipeline: The number of nucleated cells in each sample was estimated by amplification of reference gene primers within the assay. Sequence reads were collapsed and filtered to measure the absolute abundance of every unique TCRbeta CDR3 rearrangement. Productive Simpson clonality was computed per sample as the square root of Simpson's diversity index over productive rearrangements. In its TCRdb copy, this immuneACCESS table keeps in-frame sequences only and misses some clones. Where compared with another copy, unresolved V genes explain less than half of these, and the others have no known cause. V, J and clone size are taken as reported in that table, and D and trimming were inferred from the DNA itself. This sample comprises around 230,000 clones, approximately 78% of them detected only once. Around 12% of the sample is in the top ten clones.

Results the study describes overall, beyond this receptor: The quantity of clinical and demographic metadata differed by source and by participant and was supplied without curation.

Collaborating institutions collected whole blood in K2EDTA tubes following their own protocols. For TCRbeta analysis, collaborators shipped samples as frozen whole blood, isolated PBMCs, or DNA extracted from either of those sample types. The source is a woman between 55 and 75 years old with active or convalescent COVID-19. Sequenced material: peripheral blood. This sequence uses TRBV27 and TRBJ1-6; the D gene lacks a confident call. The CDR3 amino acid sequence is: CASSALDSLHLSPLHF. The nucleotide sequence reads TGTGCCAGCAGCGCGCTGGACTCTCTTCACCTTTCACCCCTCCACTTT.